These T cell receptor beta chains were read from a single sample in a study of T cells in Graves' hyperthyroidism and ophthalmopathy. One entry per CDR3 protein results from TCRdb running MiXCR on the multiplex PCR reads. The sample yields a few hundred thousand distinct CDR3 sequences, about 14% seen once. Sequencing input: blood. These receptors originate from a woman aged 25-40 years with Graves' ophthalmopathy. Each CDR3 is given with its conserved first and last residue. D genes are given only for firm matches. Only part of the rows carry a size: once, few, many, or a class if the clone is expanded.

J: TRBJ1-2
size: few
D: TRBD1
V: TRBV20-1
CDR3: CITGGSGPYGYTF
DNA: TGCATCACAGGGGGCTCGGGGCCCTATGGCTACACCTTC

J: TRBJ1-1
size: few
D: -
V: TRBV11-3
CDR3: CASMNTRGTEAFF
DNA: TGTGCCAGTATGAACACCCGAGGCACTGAAGCTTTCTTT

J: TRBJ1-2
size: -
D: -
V: TRBV6-2/TRBV6-3
CDR3: CASSYVLAEGLNYGYTF
DNA: TGTGCCAGCAGTTATGTTCTTGCGGAGGGCCTTAACTATGGCTACACCTTC

J: TRBJ2-7
size: many
D: -
V: TRBV11-3
CDR3: CASSTRPSHEQYF
DNA: TGTGCCAGCAGCACCCGCCCTTCCCACGAGCAGTACTTC

J: TRBJ2-4
size: many
D: -
V: TRBV27
CDR3: CASSPAGTPIQYF
DNA: TGTGCCAGCAGTCCAGCCGGGACACCCATTCAGTACTTC

J: TRBJ2-1
size: -
D: -
V: TRBV9
CDR3: CASSPQGGGWGNEQFF
DNA: TGTGCCAGCAGCCCCCAGGGGGGCGGGTGGGGGAATGAGCAGTTCTTC

J: TRBJ2-7
size: few
D: -
V: TRBV28
CDR3: CASSWGGTEVGEQYF
DNA: TGTGCCAGCAGTTGGGGCGGGACAGAAGTGGGGGAGCAGTACTTC

J: TRBJ1-1
size: many
D: -
V: TRBV30
CDR3: CAWSDREVEAFF
DNA: TGTGCCTGGAGTGACAGGGAAGTTGAAGCTTTCTTT

J: TRBJ1-1
size: many
D: -
V: TRBV6-1
CDR3: CASRYTGTAEAFF
DNA: TGTGCCAGCAGGTATACAGGGACGGCTGAAGCTTTCTTT

J: TRBJ2-7
size: many
D: TRBD2
V: TRBV2
CDR3: CASSPRASGGTSYEQYF
DNA: TGTGCCAGCAGCCCTCGGGCTAGCGGGGGGACCTCCTACGAGCAGTACTTC

J: TRBJ1-2
size: many
D: -
V: TRBV12-3/TRBV12-4
CDR3: CASSYGQGGYTF
DNA: TGTGCCAGCAGTTACGGGCAGGGTGGCTACACCTTC

J: TRBJ1-2
size: -
D: -
V: TRBV19
CDR3: CASSMHGPGHGYTF
DNA: TGTGCCAGTAGTATGCACGGTCCGGGACATGGTTACACCTTC

J: TRBJ2-1
size: -
D: TRBD2
V: TRBV3-1
CDR3: CASSLGLAGGEFF
DNA: TGTGCCAGCAGCTTGGGACTAGCGGGGGGAGAGTTCTTC

J: TRBJ2-7
size: many
D: -
V: TRBV12-3/TRBV12-4
CDR3: CASSVGPSSEQYF
DNA: TGTGCCAGCAGTGTGGGGCCTTCCTCGGAGCAGTACTTC

J: TRBJ2-7
size: many
D: -
V: TRBV30
CDR3: CAWSVMPRDEQYF
DNA: TGTGCCTGGAGTGTTATGCCGCGGGACGAGCAGTACTTC

J: TRBJ2-5
size: -
D: TRBD1
V: TRBV5-8
CDR3: CASSLQGAGGETQYF
DNA: TGTGCCAGCAGCTTACAGGGGGCCGGGGGAGAGACCCAGTACTTC

J: TRBJ1-2
size: few
D: -
V: TRBV29-1
CDR3: CSVGYSEYGYTF
DNA: TGCAGCGTTGGGTACAGCGAGTATGGCTACACCTTC

J: TRBJ2-7
size: many
D: TRBD1
V: TRBV6-2/TRBV6-3
CDR3: CASSYSGQGLEQYF
DNA: TGTGCCAGCAGTTACTCAGGACAGGGTCTCGAGCAGTACTTC

J: TRBJ2-5
size: -
D: -
V: TRBV5-1
CDR3: CASSWVGQETQYF
DNA: TGCGCCAGCAGTTGGGTGGGGCAAGAGACCCAGTACTTC

J: TRBJ2-5
size: -
D: TRBD2
V: TRBV6-1
CDR3: CASSLRLLAGETQYF
DNA: TGTGCCAGCAGTCTCCGACTACTAGCGGGGGAGACCCAGTACTTC

J: TRBJ1-5
size: few
D: TRBD1
V: TRBV19
CDR3: CASSKGQGYGQPQHF
DNA: TGTGCCAGTAGTAAGGGACAGGGTTATGGTCAGCCCCAGCATTTT

J: TRBJ2-2
size: many
D: -
V: TRBV7-9
CDR3: CASSLEITGELFF
DNA: TGTGCCAGCAGCTTAGAGATCACCGGGGAGCTGTTTTTT

J: TRBJ2-3
size: many
D: TRBD2
V: TRBV7-2
CDR3: CASSFSGGRDTQYF
DNA: TGTGCCAGCAGCTTTTCGGGGGGGCGGGATACGCAGTATTTT

J: TRBJ1-6
size: -
D: -
V: TRBV4-1
CDR3: CASSQLGSYNSPLHF
DNA: TGCGCCAGCAGCCAACTAGGTTCCTATAATTCACCCCTCCACTTT

J: TRBJ1-3
size: many
D: TRBD1
V: TRBV7-9
CDR3: CATNRGPGNTIYF
DNA: TGTGCCACAAACAGGGGACCTGGAAACACCATATATTTT

J: TRBJ1-1
size: many
D: -
V: TRBV10-3
CDR3: CAISESRGMNTEAFF
DNA: TGTGCCATCAGTGAGTCAAGAGGAATGAACACTGAAGCTTTCTTT

J: TRBJ1-2
size: few
D: -
V: TRBV27
CDR3: CASSPHIQHGYTF
DNA: TGTGCCAGCAGTCCCCATATTCAGCATGGCTACACCTTC

J: TRBJ2-2
size: many
D: -
V: TRBV11-1
CDR3: CASSLLESNTGELFF
DNA: TGTGCCAGCAGCTTATTAGAGTCGAACACCGGGGAGCTGTTTTTT

J: TRBJ1-2
size: many
D: -
V: TRBV20-1
CDR3: CSARGSETNYGYTF
DNA: TGCAGTGCTAGGGGCTCGGAAACTAACTATGGCTACACCTTC